The present TCR beta chain was sequenced within a study of blood T cell repertoires in COVID-19. Study information: The United States, Italy and Spain were the sources of the acute and convalescent COVID-19 samples. T cells, B-cell-depleted T cells, or PBMCs provided the cDNA or gDNA that served as material.

V lost 5 bases and J lost 4, with 12 bases in between. This CDR3 comprises 14 residues. CDR1 is SGHTA and CDR2 is FQGNSA in the germline V gene. Original data processing: Amplification of reference gene primers provided the estimated nucleated cell counts. Sequencing was performed with immunoSEQ multiplex PCR; in TCRdb, only in-frame clones are kept and a portion is missing. V, J and clone size reflect that table, while D and trimming were determined from the DNA. The sample has 250,000 or so clones, 88% seen once. This chain joins TRBV7-2 and TRBJ2-1, with a possible D match to TRBD2 (6 bases). The clonotype originates from a middle-aged woman who had recovered from COVID-19. The specimen sequenced was peripheral blood. The DNA for the CDR3 is TGTGCCAGCAGCCCCGTTGGGACTTACAATGAGCAGTTCTTC. Translation: CASSPVGTYNEQFF.